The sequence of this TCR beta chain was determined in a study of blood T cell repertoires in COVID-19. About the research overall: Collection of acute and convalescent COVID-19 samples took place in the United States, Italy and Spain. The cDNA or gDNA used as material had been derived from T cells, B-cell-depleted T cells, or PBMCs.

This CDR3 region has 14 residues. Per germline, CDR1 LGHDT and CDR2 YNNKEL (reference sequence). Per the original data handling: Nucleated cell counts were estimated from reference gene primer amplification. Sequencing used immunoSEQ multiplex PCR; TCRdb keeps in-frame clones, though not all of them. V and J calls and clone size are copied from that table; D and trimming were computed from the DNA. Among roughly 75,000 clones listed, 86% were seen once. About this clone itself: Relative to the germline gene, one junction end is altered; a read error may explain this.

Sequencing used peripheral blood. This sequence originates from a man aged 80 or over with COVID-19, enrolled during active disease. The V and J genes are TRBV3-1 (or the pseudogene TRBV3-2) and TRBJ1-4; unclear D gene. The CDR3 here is CASSYLRSNEKLFF. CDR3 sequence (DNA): TGTGCCAGCAGTTACCTACGTTCTAACGAAAAACTGTTTTTT.